Described below is a single T cell receptor beta chain sequence and its context. Its antigen is still unknown. This sample stems from a study of shared clonotypes between healthy human individuals. The study, taken as a whole, reports: A generally larger estimated richness was seen in naive subsets than in memory subsets.

CDR3 length: 14 residues. From germline, CDR1 is MNHNY and CDR2 SVGAGI (reference sequence). V was clipped by 7 bases and J by 2 bases, with 15 bases between them. Assay: immunoSEQ multiplex PCR; the TCRdb copy retains only in-frame clones and omits some. The profile covers some 2 million clones, with about 95% appearing a single time and 0.13% taken by the ten largest. The sample consisted of naive CD4+ T cells sorted from blood. The sample's subset: CD45RA+ positively selected. The TCR comes from a man younger than 35 in good health. The chain couples TRBV6-6 to TRBJ2-7; D is perhaps TRBD1 or TRBD2 (5 bases each). This CDR3 is CASKLRDGAYEQYF. Here the CDR3 DNA reads TGTGCCAGCAAACTCCGGGACGGTGCCTACGAGCAGTACTTC.